These 13 T cell receptor beta chains were sequenced from one sample in a study of cytomegalovirus exposure and HLA in healthy donors. The method was immunoSEQ multiplex PCR; TCRdb's version includes in-frame clones alone and lacks a portion of them. Among more than 140,000 clones listed, roughly nine tenths were seen once. Sequenced input: PBMCs. These receptors all come from a woman under 30 in good health and CMV-seropositive.

This clone was detected once. V gene TRBV30 combines with J gene TRBJ2-7; D possibly corresponds to TRBD2 (5 bases). CDR1 and CDR2 from the germline V gene are GTSNPN and SVGIG (reference sequence). The CDR3 totals 13 residues. Trimming took 4 bases from V and 4 from J, leaving 14 bases between them. Written as DNA, the CDR3 is TGTGCCTGGACCCTCGGGATCGCTTACGAGCAGTACTTC. Its protein product is CAWTLGIAYEQYF.

The chain couples TRBV7-9 to TRBJ1-4, with D hard to call. The V gene lost 3 bases and the J gene lost 4 bases, with 9 bases spanning the gap. Germline values: CDR1 SEHNR, CDR2 FQNEAQ (reference sequence). The CDR3 runs 14 residues. This CDR3 reads CASSFGQFNEKLFF. CDR3 coding DNA: TGTGCCAGCAGCTTTGGCCAGTTTAATGAAAAACTGTTTTTT.

The chain uses TRBV11-2 and TRBJ2-7; 10 positions match TRBD2. Trimming took 2 bases from V and 2 from J; bases not matched to a gene: 3. This CDR3 has 15 residues. Germline loops: CDR1 SGHAT, CDR2 FQNNGV. CDR3 sequence: CASSLTSGTAYEQYF. In DNA, the CDR3 is TGTGCCAGCAGCTTAACTAGCGGGACGGCCTACGAGCAGTACTTC. Drawing the rest from reference TRBV11-2 and TRBJ2-7, the complete variable domain is EAGVAQSPRYKIIEKRQSVAFWCNPISGHATLYWYQQILGQGPKLLIQFQNNGVVDDSQLPKDRFSAERLKGVDSTLKIQPAKLEDSAVYLCASSLTSGTAYEQYFGPGTRLTVT.

This sequence joins TRBV10-2 and TRBJ2-3; D is possibly TRBD2 (6 bases). This CDR3 comprises 13 residues. Trimming shortened V by 7 bases and J by 2 bases, and 10 bases separated the two germline ends. The V gene's germline CDR1 is WSHSY and CDR2 SAAADI. CDR3 loop: CASNLAVTDTQYF. DNA of the CDR3: TGCGCCAGCAACTTAGCGGTCACAGATACGCAGTATTTT.

This sequence joins TRBV27 and TRBJ1-2; 7 bases line up with TRBD1. Germline CDR1 reads MNHEY; CDR2 reads SMNVEV (reference sequence). With 7 bases clipped from V and 3 bases from J, the junction kept 11 bases outside the gene matches. This CDR3 region has 15 residues. CDR3 region: CASKLRDSRDYGYTF. CDR3 bases: TGTGCCAGCAAACTCCGGGACAGTCGAGACTATGGCTACACCTTC.

The rearrangement uses TRBV4-2 and TRBJ2-3, with a tentative D call TRBD1 (6 bases). This CDR3 is built from 18 residues. V lost 3 bases and J 0 bases, leaving 19 bases between the germline ends. The germline gives CDR1 LGHNA, CDR2 YNFKEQ. CDR3 in amino acids: CASSQEPGDTSSTDTQYF. The DNA of the CDR3 is TGTGCCAGCAGCCAGGAGCCTGGGGACACCTCTAGCACAGATACGCAGTATTTT.

This chain connects TRBV7-8 to TRBJ1-2; D is undetermined. The CDR3 is 14 residues long. V lost 1 base and J lost 2, with 8 bases in between. CDR1 is SGHVS and CDR2 is FQNEAQ in the germline V gene. DNA of the CDR3: TGTGCCAGCAGCTTAGGGGCAGGCAACTATGGCTACACCTTC. It encodes CASSLGAGNYGYTF.

This clone was recorded a few times. V is TRBV6-5 and J is TRBJ1-2; tentative D call: TRBD1 (5 bases). V dropped 5 bases and J dropped 8 bases, with 18 bases sitting between them. CDR1 is MNHEY and CDR2 is SVGAGI in the germline V gene. The CDR3 sequence is 14 residues long. This CDR3 reads CASSEEQGVGGYTF. CDR3 DNA sequence: TGTGCCAGCAGTGAAGAGCAGGGTGTAGGGGGCTACACCTTC.

V usage is TRBV19 and J usage is TRBJ1-3; maybe TRBD1 (5 bases). Germline V gene data show CDR1 as LNHDA and CDR2 as SQIVND (reference sequence). V was shortened by 3 bases and J by 4 bases, with 13 bases between the two germline ends. The CDR3 has 15 residues. The CDR3 bases are TGTGCCAGTAGTATTCCCCTCGGGGGAGGAAACACCATATATTTT. It yields the protein CASSIPLGGGNTIYF. The full variable domain, completed using reference TRBV19 and TRBJ1-3, is DGGITQSPKYLFRKEGQNVTLSCEQNLNHDAMYWYRQDPGQGLRLIYYSQIVNDFQKGDIAEGYSVSREKKESFPLTVTSAQKNPTAFYLCASSIPLGGGNTIYFGEGSWLTVV.

The chain couples TRBV27 to TRBJ1-5; 8 bases are shared with TRBD1. The CDR3 spans 15 residues. V shed 4 bases and J 3 bases; nucleotides not matched to a gene: 5. The germline gives CDR1 MNHEY, CDR2 SMNVEV (reference sequence). CDR3 nucleotide sequence: TGTGCCAGCAGTTCTTGGACAGGGCACAATCAGCCCCAGCATTTT. Its protein is CASSSWTGHNQPQHF.

V is TRBV2 and J is TRBJ2-5; 12 bases map to TRBD2. The CDR3 is 16 residues long. Germline V gives CDR1 SNHLY, CDR2 FYNNEI. The CDR3 coding sequence is TGTGCGACCAAGCGGGCTAGCGGGAGGGCCGTTGAGACCCAGTACTTC. Translated: CATKRASGRAVETQYF.

The V call is TRBV29-1, the J call TRBJ2-1, with 9 bases matching TRBD2. The V gene's germline CDR1 is SQVTM and CDR2 ANQGSEA. CDR3 length: 15 amino acids. J was trimmed by 6 bases and V by 7 bases; bases with no gene match: 13. CDR3 coding DNA: TGCAGCGCACTCCCGCCGCCGGGACTAGCCAATGAGCAGTTCTTC. Its translation: CSALPPPGLANEQFF.

This rearrangement joins TRBV28 to TRBJ2-7; 7 nucleotides line up with TRBD1. The CDR3 loop spans 13 amino acids. The germline gives CDR1 MDHEN, CDR2 SYDVKM. V lost 3 bases and J lost 4; bases outside the gene matches: 3. The CDR3 reads CASSLGQLYEQYF. CDR3 nucleotide sequence: TGTGCCAGCAGTTTGGGACAGCTTTACGAGCAGTACTTC.